This TCR beta chain was recovered during a study of cytomegalovirus exposure and HLA in healthy donors (dated by TCRdb to about 2017). Study-wide context: An earlier analysis of a few hundred of the donors reported around 280 Gb of sequence data and 117 million unique TCR beta sequences obtained from around 170 million T cells. Class I and class II HLA loci were covered by the typing at four-digit resolution. To decide whether each TCR beta V gene segment behaved as functional or pseudogenic, an earlier analysis of fewer than 750 of the donors relied on high-throughput TCR beta sequencing. To predict cytomegalovirus infection status, the study brought together high-throughput TCR immunosequencing, statistical association of individual TCRs with disease status, and machine learning. To study patterns of TCR occurrence, a later analysis re-analyzed previously published TCR beta repertoires from under 750 donors and added high-resolution HLA genotyping. Approximately 310 gigabases of sequencing data and around 88 million unique TCR sequences made up an early release that covered some 640 HLA-typed donors. The study aimed to test whether cataloging public T cell receptors could reveal signatures of past pathogen exposure. Alongside the repertoire data, information on donor age, sex, ethnicity and CMV serostatus was compiled. In a later genetic analysis, genome-wide SNP genotypes for about 65% of the roughly 700 donors were used, and that subset was treated as a discovery cohort. The study profiled the T cell repertoires of hundreds of subjects by immunosequencing and related them to cytomegalovirus serostatus. Every discovery cohort repertoire had been produced on one sequencing platform. The number of donors typed differed by locus, with 629-630 for A, B, C, DRB1 and DQB1, approximately 500 for DQA1, 600 to 610 for DPA1, and about 450 for DPB1. In addition to the first cohort of approximately 670 subjects, a separate validation cohort of approximately 130 different subjects was used. Four to six DR-DQ haplotypes were handled as single units for association and clustering, since linkage in the cohort was strong. Rather than drawing on any new phenotypic data, the later analysis identified candidate immune exposures from TCR beta sequences and the way those sequences occurred across donors. Among approximately 370 genotyped donors of the cohort, an average of roughly 230,000 unique TCR beta nucleotide sequences was sequenced per donor, of which about 19% were non-productive. The genetic ancestry cluster associated with self-reported Caucasian donors included around four fifths of the roughly 400 genotyped donors. Results and caveats for the whole study, not just this receptor: A later genetic analysis associated a missense DCLRE1C variant with V-gene and J-gene trimming of TCR beta chains, and an independent cohort replicated the association. Some IMGT-functional V segments, including TRBV6-2 and TRBV6-3, could not be told apart with the 87-base-pair reads, so those segments were excluded. At a false discovery rate of 0.05, a later analysis linked about 16,000 TCR beta sequences to specific HLA alleles. Seventeen rarely observed V segments, including chromosome 9 orphons, were excluded from the earlier analysis of some 590 of the donors because counts were too low. When HLA alleles, especially DR and DQ, strongly co-occurred, attributing TCR associations to individual alleles was difficult. The cohort was sequenced for TCR beta chains only, and without alpha or paired-chain data the features that could be detected were limited. The classifier was reported to diagnose cytomegalovirus status with high specificity and sensitivity in both the original and validation cohorts. Most CMV-associated TCR beta chains appeared to be HLA-restricted in a later analysis, and the HLA associations seemed to be driven largely by CMV exposure. A further reported finding was that TCR beta sequences accurately predicted the HLA-A and HLA-B alleles for most subjects in the first cohort. Three of the identified cytomegalovirus-associated TCR beta chains were confirmed in vitro to be specific for cytomegalovirus antigens. HLA typing was unavailable for some donors at each locus, so association tests used only the typed subset. An earlier analysis of 450 to 750 of the donors showed that most TCR beta V segments appeared in productive rearrangements either about 87% or about 30% of the time, which broadly matched IMGT annotations. Compared with the approximately 720-donor mean, donors in an Asian-associated ancestry cluster had fewer N-insertions in productive TCRs, according to a later genetic analysis. The study gave a list of about 150 TCR beta chains associated with cytomegalovirus. The sequencing pipeline was judged likely to have produced a cluster of highly shared sequence variants as a technical artifact. Compared with equally common non-associated chains, HLA-associated TCR beta chains in a later analysis were more clonally expanded and had lower generation probabilities. It was suggested by the authors that the approach could potentially be generalized to other disease states and immunological phenotypes. In a later analysis, TCR association rates were found to vary across HLA loci, with the most associated TCRs seen for DRB1 alleles and the fewest for HLA-C alleles. Correlated functional status among segregating V segments might be attributable to linkage disequilibrium, but an unknown experimental factor could not be ruled out. CMV serostatus was the only immune exposure information available for the cohort. Most TCR sequences were seen in very few donors, while some public TCRs were found in many individuals. According to a later analysis, parvovirus B19, influenza, CMV and Epstein-Barr virus appeared linked to several top co-occurrence clusters. Sequencing depth was assumed to be roughly uniform across donors in the presence/absence analyses, though that assumption may not hold.

Library creation used the immunoSEQ multiplex PCR assay. A mixture of 60 forward primers for TCR Vbeta segments and 13 reverse primers for TCR Jbeta segments was used in the multiplex PCR. A multiplex PCR assay on genomic DNA amplified the CDR3 region of rearranged TCR beta genes. The amplified TCR beta libraries were sequenced on the Illumina HiSeq System as 87-base-pair reads. Concerning the study's data processing: A later analysis tallied 75 million to 95 million unique TCR beta chains across the roughly 610 repertoires, and roughly 11 million of those chains were shared by two or more donors. A nearest-neighbor algorithm error-corrected the raw reads and collapsed the reads into unique sequences, merging closely related sequences to remove PCR and sequencing errors. To assign V, D and J gene segments, CDR3 sequences were aligned to IMGT reference sequences. For a sequence to be retained, a match of at least six nucleotides to both a V gene segment and a J gene segment was required. Rearrangements were classified as productive when the CDR3 lacked stop codons and remained in frame with V and J, and all other rearrangements were classified as non-productive. Following IMGT convention, CDR3 was defined as the stretch from the second conserved V-encoded cysteine to the conserved J-encoded phenylalanine. In an earlier analysis of approximately 590 of the donors, sequences lacking an unambiguous match to a single V gene segment were excluded. An earlier analysis of about 600 of the donors called V segments functional above 56.7% productive rearrangements and segregating when the between-donor standard deviation exceeded 5%. A statistical classification framework was built for diagnosing cytomegalovirus status from the catalog of TCR beta chain sequences. In a later analysis, TCR nucleotide sequences were compared against IMGT/GENE-DB human TR gene sequences so that V and J genes could be assigned. In a later analysis, CDR3 sequences and most-parsimonious VDJ recombination scenarios were assigned using the TCRdist pipeline. In a later analysis, every TCR beta chain was defined by the combination of its CDR3 amino acid sequence and its V-gene family, and reads without a unique V-gene family were dropped. As a way to deal with suspected cross-contamination and a sequencing artifact, a later analysis dropped approximately 570 nucleotide sequences that were highly shared and had low generation probability. In a later analysis, a clonal expansion index was calculated for each public chain from normalized within-repertoire ranks of inferred template counts. Generation probabilities in a later analysis came from a VDJ recombination model fitted to out-of-frame rearrangements, and those results were checked against IGoR. In a later analysis, hypergeometric tests were used to score TCR-TCR, TCR-HLA and TCR-CMV co-occurrence, with a repertoire-size bias correction applied to TCR pairs. False discovery rates were estimated in a later analysis by permuting HLA or CMV assignments 20 times. In a later analysis, co-occurring TCRs were grouped using DBSCAN, with TCRdist sequence similarity added in when clustering inside HLA-allele-positive subsets. Repertoires with fewer than 30,000 or more than 120,000 public chains were left out of co-occurrence clustering, as were five repertoires with anomalous nucleotide sharing. The table comes from immuneACCESS by way of TCRdb, which keeps in-frame sequences with V and J called. Part of the clones is missing from these tables; in studies checked, under half for an unresolved V gene and the rest for unknown reasons. Clonal size and the V and J genes are those of that table, whereas D and trimming came from the DNA. The sample profile shows about 150,000 clones; 65% to 85% of them were found once. About 1.2% of the sample goes to the ten largest clones.

In total, 600 or so healthy bone marrow donors made up the cohort. At the time of sampling, every cohort member was nominally healthy, though immune exposures that went unrecorded were likely present. The donor tested CMV seronegative and was one of the 352 seronegative cohort members. Each donor provided a peripheral blood sample, and peripheral blood mononuclear cells were used for TCR beta sequencing. Genomic DNA was extracted from the blood cell samples with the Qiagen DNeasy Blood Extraction Kit. The sample holds a few counts of this clone. Which antigen it targets is not known. No much larger clonotype is one base removed from it; base qualities were not supplied. The CDR3 covers 16 residues, taking in both the cysteine and the phenylalanine. Only the CDR3 portion is preserved as DNA: 48 bases, with reading frame beginning at the first base. V lost 4 bases and J lost 7 bases; the stretch between them is 18 bases long. From the germline V gene, CDR1 is SGHDT and CDR2 is YYEEEE.

The sequence was collected from a boy aged 2 to 10 in good health and CMV-seronegative. The rearranged segments are TRBV5-6 and TRBJ1-6; the D gene assignment is ambiguous. The specimen sequenced was PBMCs. The CDR3 protein sequence reads: CASSPPGEVLNSPLHF. The nucleotides read TGTGCCAGCAGCCCCCCCGGAGAGGTCCTAAATTCACCCCTCCACTTT.